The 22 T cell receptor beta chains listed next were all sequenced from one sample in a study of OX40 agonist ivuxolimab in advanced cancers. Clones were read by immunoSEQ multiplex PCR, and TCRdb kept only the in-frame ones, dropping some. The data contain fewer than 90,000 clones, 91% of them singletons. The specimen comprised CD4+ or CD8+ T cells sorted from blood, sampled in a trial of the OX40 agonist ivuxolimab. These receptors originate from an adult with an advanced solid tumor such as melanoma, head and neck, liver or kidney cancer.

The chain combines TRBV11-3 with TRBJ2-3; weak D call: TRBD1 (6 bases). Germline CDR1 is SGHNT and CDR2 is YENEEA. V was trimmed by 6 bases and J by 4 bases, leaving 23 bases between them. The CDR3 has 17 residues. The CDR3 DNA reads TGTGCCAGCAGGTCTGGGTCAATAGCCCAGGGGTCAGATACGCAGTATTTT. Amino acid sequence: CASRSGSIAQGSDTQYF.

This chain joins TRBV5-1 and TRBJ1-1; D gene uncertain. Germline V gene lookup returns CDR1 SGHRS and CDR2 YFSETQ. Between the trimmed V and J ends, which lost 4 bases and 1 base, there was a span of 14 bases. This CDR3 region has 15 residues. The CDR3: CASSKWTVENTEAFF. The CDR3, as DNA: TGCGCCAGCAGCAAATGGACGGTGGAGAACACTGAAGCTTTCTTT.

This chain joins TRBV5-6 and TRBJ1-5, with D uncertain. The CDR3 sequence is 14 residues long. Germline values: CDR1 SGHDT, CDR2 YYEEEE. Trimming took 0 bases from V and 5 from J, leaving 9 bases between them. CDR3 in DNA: TGTGCCAGCAGCTTGGGTAGGGTGTATCAGCCCCAGCATTTT. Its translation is CASSLGRVYQPQHF.

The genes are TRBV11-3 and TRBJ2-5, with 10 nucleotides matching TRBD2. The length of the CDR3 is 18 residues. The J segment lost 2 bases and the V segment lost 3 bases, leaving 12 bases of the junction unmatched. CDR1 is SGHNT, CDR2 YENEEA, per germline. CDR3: CASSFTPGLAVKQETQYF. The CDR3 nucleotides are TGTGCCAGCAGCTTTACGCCTGGACTAGCGGTGAAACAAGAGACCCAGTACTTC.

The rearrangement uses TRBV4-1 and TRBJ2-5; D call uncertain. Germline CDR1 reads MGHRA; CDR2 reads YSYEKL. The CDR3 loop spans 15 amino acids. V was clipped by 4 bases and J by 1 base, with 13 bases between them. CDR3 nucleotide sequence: TGCGCCAGCAGCCTCGTTGGGCTCCCCCAAGAGACCCAGTACTTC. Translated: CASSLVGLPQETQYF.

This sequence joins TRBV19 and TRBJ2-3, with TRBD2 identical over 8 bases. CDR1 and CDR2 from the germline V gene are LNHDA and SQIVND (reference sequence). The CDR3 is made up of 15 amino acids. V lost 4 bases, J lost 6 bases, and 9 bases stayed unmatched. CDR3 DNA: TGTGCCAGTAGTACCGGTGTAGCGGGATTTGATACGCAGTATTTT. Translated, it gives CASSTGVAGFDTQYF.

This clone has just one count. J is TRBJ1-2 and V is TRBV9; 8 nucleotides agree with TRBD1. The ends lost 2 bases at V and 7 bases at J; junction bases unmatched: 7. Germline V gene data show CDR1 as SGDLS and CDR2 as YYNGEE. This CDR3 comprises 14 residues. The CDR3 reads CASSVQETGVGYTF. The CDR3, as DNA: TGTGCCAGCAGCGTCCAAGAGACAGGGGTTGGCTACACCTTC.

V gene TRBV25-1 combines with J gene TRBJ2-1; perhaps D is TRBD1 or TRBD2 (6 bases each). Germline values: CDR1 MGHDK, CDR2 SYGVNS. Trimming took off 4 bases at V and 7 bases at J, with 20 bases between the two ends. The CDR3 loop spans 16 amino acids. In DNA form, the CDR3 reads TGTGCCAGCAGTGGAAGGCAGGGGCGGGACACGAATGAGCAGTTCTTC. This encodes CASSGRQGRDTNEQFF.

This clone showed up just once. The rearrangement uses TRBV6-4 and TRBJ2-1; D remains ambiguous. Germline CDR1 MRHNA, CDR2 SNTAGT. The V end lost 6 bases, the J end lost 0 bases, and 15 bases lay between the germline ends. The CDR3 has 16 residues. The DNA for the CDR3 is TGTGCCAGCAGATGGAAGGCGGATAGCTCCTACAATGAGCAGTTCTTC. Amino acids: CASRWKADSSYNEQFF.

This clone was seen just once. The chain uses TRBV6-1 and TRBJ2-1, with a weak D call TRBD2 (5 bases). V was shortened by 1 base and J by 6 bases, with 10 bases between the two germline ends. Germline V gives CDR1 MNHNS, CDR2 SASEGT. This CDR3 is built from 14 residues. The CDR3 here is CASSEGSRVNEQFF. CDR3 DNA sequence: TGTGCCAGCAGTGAAGGTTCGAGGGTCAATGAGCAGTTCTTC.

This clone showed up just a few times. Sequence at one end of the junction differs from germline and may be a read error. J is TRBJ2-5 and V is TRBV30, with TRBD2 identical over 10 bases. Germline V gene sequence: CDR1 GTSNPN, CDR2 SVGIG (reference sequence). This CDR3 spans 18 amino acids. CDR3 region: CAWSTGLAAYRLQKTQYF. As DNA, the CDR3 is TGTGCCTGGAGTACCGGACTAGCGGCCTATCGGCTCCAAAAGACCCAGTACTTC.

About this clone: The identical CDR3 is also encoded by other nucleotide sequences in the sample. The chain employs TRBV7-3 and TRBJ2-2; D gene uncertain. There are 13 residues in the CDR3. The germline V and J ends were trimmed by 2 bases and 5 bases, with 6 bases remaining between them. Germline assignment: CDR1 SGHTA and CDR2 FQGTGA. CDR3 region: CASSLGPTGELFF. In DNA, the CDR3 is TGTGCCAGCAGCTTAGGTCCTACCGGGGAGCTGTTTTTT.

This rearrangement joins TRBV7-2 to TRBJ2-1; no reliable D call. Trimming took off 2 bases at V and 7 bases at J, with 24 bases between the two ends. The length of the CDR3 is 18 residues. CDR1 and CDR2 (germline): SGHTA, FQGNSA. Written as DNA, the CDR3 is TGTGCCAGCAGCTTACCCCGCCGGGCCAGCCTTCTATTGAATGAGCAGTTCTTC. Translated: CASSLPRRASLLLNEQFF.

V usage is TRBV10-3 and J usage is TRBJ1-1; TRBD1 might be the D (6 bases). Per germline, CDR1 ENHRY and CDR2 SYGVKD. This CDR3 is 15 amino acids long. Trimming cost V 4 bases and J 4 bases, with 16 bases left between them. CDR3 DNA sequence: TGTGCCATCAGTGGAGCGGGAAGGGGGGGCACTGAAGCTTTCTTT. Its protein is CAISGAGRGGTEAFF.

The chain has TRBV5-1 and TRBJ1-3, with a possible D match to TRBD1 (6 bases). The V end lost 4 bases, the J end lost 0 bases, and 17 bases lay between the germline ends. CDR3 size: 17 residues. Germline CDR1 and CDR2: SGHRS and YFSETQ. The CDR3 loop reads CASSPGGLHPSGNTIYF. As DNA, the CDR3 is TGCGCCAGCAGCCCCGGGGGGCTTCACCCCTCTGGAAACACCATATATTTT.

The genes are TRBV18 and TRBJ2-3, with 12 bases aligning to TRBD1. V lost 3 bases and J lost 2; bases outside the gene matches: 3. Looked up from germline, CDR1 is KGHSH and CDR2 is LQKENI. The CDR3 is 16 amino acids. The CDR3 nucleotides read TGTGCCAGCTCACCGGGACAGGGGGCTAACACAGATACGCAGTATTTT. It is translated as CASSPGQGANTDTQYF. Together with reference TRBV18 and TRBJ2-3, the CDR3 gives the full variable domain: NAGVMQNPRHLVRRRGQEARLRCSPMKGHSHVYWYRQLPEEGLKFMVYLQKENIIDESGMPKERFSAEFPKEGPSILRIQQVVRGDSAAYFCASSPGQGANTDTQYFGPGTRLTVL.

The CDR3 nucleotides are TGCAGCGTTGGAGGCCGACTTGGGGGCCAGCCTCATAGTACCGAGCAGTACTTC. This sequence encodes CSVGGRLGGQPHSTEQYF. J is TRBJ2-7 and V is TRBV29-1, with a tentative D call TRBD1 (6 bases). There are 18 residues in the CDR3. V lost 4 bases, J lost 6 bases, and 31 bases lay in between. Germline assignment: CDR1 SQVTM and CDR2 ANQGSEA.

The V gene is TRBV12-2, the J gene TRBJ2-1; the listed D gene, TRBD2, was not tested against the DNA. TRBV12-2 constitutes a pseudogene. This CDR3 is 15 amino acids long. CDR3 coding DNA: TGTGCAAGTCCCGACATGGGAGGGGGGGACAATGAGCAGTTCTTC. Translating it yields CASPDMGGGDNEQFF.

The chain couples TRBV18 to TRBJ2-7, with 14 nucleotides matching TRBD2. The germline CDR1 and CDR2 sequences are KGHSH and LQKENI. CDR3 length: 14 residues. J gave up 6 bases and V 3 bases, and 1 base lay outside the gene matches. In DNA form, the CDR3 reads TGTGCCAGCTCACCGACTAGCGGGGGGGGCGAGCAGTACTTC. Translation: CASSPTSGGGEQYF.

The CDR3 bases are TGCGCCAGCAGCACAGGACAGGGAACCGACGAGCAGTACTTC. Its protein product is CASSTGQGTDEQYF. The V and J genes are TRBV5-1 and TRBJ2-7; 8 positions match TRBD1. The length of the CDR3 is 14 residues. The J segment lost 5 bases and the V segment lost 4 bases, leaving 8 bases of the junction unmatched. Germline lookup yields CDR1 SGHRS and CDR2 YFSETQ.

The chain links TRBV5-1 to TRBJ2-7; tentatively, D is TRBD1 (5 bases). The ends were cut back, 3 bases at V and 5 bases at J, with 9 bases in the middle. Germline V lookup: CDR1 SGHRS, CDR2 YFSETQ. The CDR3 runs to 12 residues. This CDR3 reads CASSYQGHEQYF. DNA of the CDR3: TGCGCCAGCAGCTACCAGGGTCACGAGCAGTACTTC.

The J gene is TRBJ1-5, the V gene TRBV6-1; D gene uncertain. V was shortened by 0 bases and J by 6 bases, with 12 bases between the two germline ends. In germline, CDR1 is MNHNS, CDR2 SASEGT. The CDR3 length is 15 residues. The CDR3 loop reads CASSEALLSGQPQHF. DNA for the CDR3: TGTGCCAGCAGTGAAGCGCTCCTCTCAGGTCAGCCCCAGCATTTT.